Shown below are 21 T cell receptor beta chains from a single sample sequenced in a study of T cell changes during pregnancy in multiple sclerosis. Generated by immunoSEQ multiplex PCR, the TCRdb table keeps only in-frame clones and is missing some. Among about 15,000 clones listed, approximately 86% were seen once. Sequencing used CD8+ T cells from peripheral blood mononuclear cells, obtained in the first trimester of pregnancy. Receptor source: a female donor with multiple sclerosis, enrolled in a pregnancy study.

The chain combines TRBV7-9 with TRBJ1-1; D call uncertain. Germline V gives CDR1 SEHNR, CDR2 FQNEAQ (reference sequence). This CDR3 has 16 amino acids. The V end was cut by 7 bases, the J end by 0 bases, with 18 bases between. CDR3 in amino acids: CASIPPRPGMNTEAFF. The DNA of the CDR3 is TGTGCCAGCATCCCCCCCCGGCCAGGCATGAACACTGAAGCTTTCTTT.

The V gene is TRBV10-1, the J gene TRBJ2-5; 7 bases line up with TRBD1. The CDR3 spans 14 residues. V shed 7 bases, J shed 0 bases, and the junction held 5 bases outside the gene matches. Germline CDR1 and CDR2: WNHNN and SYGVQD (reference sequence). The CDR3: CASNPGTDQETQYF. The CDR3, as DNA: TGCGCCAGCAACCCCGGGACAGACCAAGAGACCCAGTACTTC.

The DNA of the CDR3 is TGCGCCAGCAGCCCGGACAGGGGCTCCTACGAGCAGTACTTC. This translates into CASSPDRGSYEQYF. This chain links TRBV4-1 with TRBJ2-7, with TRBD1 matching 9 bases. The CDR3 totals 14 residues. J gave up 0 bases and V 4 bases, and 1 base lay outside the gene matches. Germline CDR1 and CDR2: MGHRA and YSYEKL.

This clone came up once. V gene TRBV27 combines with J gene TRBJ2-5; TRBD2 aligns across 11 bases. CDR1 and CDR2 (germline): MNHEY, SMNVEV (reference sequence). This CDR3 is built from 18 residues. The trim removed 0 bases at V and 5 bases at J, leaving 11 bases unmatched. CDR3 DNA: TGTGCCAGCAGTTTATCCCGGGGGCTAGCGGGGGGATTCGAGACCCAGTACTTC. Translating it yields CASSLSRGLAGGFETQYF.

The genes are TRBV7-9 and TRBJ1-1; 7 bases map to TRBD1. The CDR3 has 14 residues. The V gene's germline CDR1 is SEHNR and CDR2 FQNEAQ (reference sequence). After removal of 5 bases from V and 5 bases from J, the junction contained 8 bases not matched to a gene. The CDR3 loop reads CASSVQGSITEAFF. As DNA, the CDR3 is TGTGCCAGCAGCGTACAGGGGTCGATTACTGAAGCTTTCTTT.

The chain joins TRBV29-1 to TRBJ2-2; 8 nucleotides match TRBD1. Germline trimming cut 7 bases from V and 5 bases from J; bases unmatched to any gene: 9. Germline V CDR1 and CDR2: SQVTM, ANQGSEA. The CDR3 is 14 residues long. The DNA of the CDR3 is TGCAGCGCTAAATCAGGGGGCGAGACCGGGGAGCTGTTTTTT. Amino acid sequence: CSAKSGGETGELFF.

This rearrangement joins TRBV9 to TRBJ2-1; TRBD2 might be the D (5 bases). The V end was cut by 4 bases, the J end by 3 bases, with 26 bases between. Germline CDR1 is SGDLS and CDR2 is YYNGEE. There are 19 residues in the CDR3. The CDR3 is CASSPLVGAIRVYYNEQFF. The DNA of the CDR3 is TGTGCCAGCAGCCCCTTGGTGGGAGCCATTCGGGTATACTACAATGAGCAGTTCTTC. The variable domain in full, with the rest retrieved from reference TRBV9 and TRBJ2-1, is DSGVTQTPKHLITATGQRVTLRCSPRSGDLSVYWYQQSLDQGLQFLIQYYNGEERAKGNILERFSAQQFPDLHSELNLSSLELGDSALYFCASSPLVGAIRVYYNEQFFGPGTRLTVL.

The rearrangement links TRBV27 to TRBJ2-1; D perhaps matches TRBD1 (6 bases). The CDR3 runs to 12 residues. V was clipped by 1 base and J by 10 bases, with 8 bases between them. The germline V gene encodes CDR1 MNHEY and CDR2 SMNVEV (reference sequence). In DNA, the CDR3 is TGTGCCAGCAGTTTATGGGGGCGGGAGCAGTTCTTC. Encoded protein: CASSLWGREQFF.

The V gene is TRBV30, the J gene TRBJ1-5; perhaps TRBD1 as D (6 bases). The germline V gene encodes CDR1 GTSNPN and CDR2 SVGIG (reference sequence). Between the trimmed V and J ends, which lost 2 bases and 4 bases, there was a span of 18 bases. The CDR3 extends over 16 amino acids. In nucleotides, the CDR3 is TGTGCCTGGAGTTCGGGGGGGCCCTACTCGAATCAGCCCCAGCATTTT. Its protein is CAWSSGGPYSNQPQHF.

The chain uses TRBV28 and TRBJ1-1; TRBD1 matches at 7 bases. V lost 3 bases, J lost 0 bases, and 19 bases stayed unmatched. Germline lookup yields CDR1 MDHEN and CDR2 SYDVKM. This CDR3 spans 20 amino acids. The CDR3 DNA reads TGTGCCAGCAGTTTCCCCTCCTCCGGGACAGAAATTACGATGAACACTGAAGCTTTCTTT. Encoded protein: CASSFPSSGTEITMNTEAFF.

The chain combines TRBV7-9 with TRBJ1-1; 8 nucleotides align to TRBD1. Germline V gene data show CDR1 as SEHNR and CDR2 as FQNEAQ (reference sequence). The V segment lost 5 bases and the J segment 0 bases; nucleotides outside the gene matches: 2. This CDR3 has 14 amino acids. The CDR3: CASSETGVNTEAFF. In DNA, the CDR3 is TGTGCCAGCAGCGAGACAGGGGTGAACACTGAAGCTTTCTTT.

The V and J genes are TRBV5-5 and TRBJ2-7; 7 bases map to TRBD1. CDR1 and CDR2 from the germline V gene are SGHKS and YYEKEE (reference sequence). This CDR3 spans 12 amino acids. V trimming: 6 bases; J trimming: 5 bases; junction bases outside the gene matches: 5. CDR3 coding DNA: TGTGCCAGCAACGACAGGGTAGACGAGCAGTACTTC. Translated, it gives CASNDRVDEQYF.

This clone was found once. This rearrangement joins TRBV27 to TRBJ1-1; 7 nucleotides agree with TRBD1. Per the germline V gene, CDR1 is MNHEY and CDR2 is SMNVEV (reference sequence). Trimming at V came to 5 bases and at J to 11 bases, leaving 8 bases not matched to a gene. The CDR3 contains 12 residues. CDR3 sequence: CASSPRGSGAFF. The CDR3 nucleotides read TGTGCCAGCAGTCCCAGGGGGTCGGGGGCTTTCTTT.

The rearrangement uses TRBV7-9 and TRBJ2-7; TRBD1 aligns across 7 bases. The V gene end was trimmed by 1 base and the J gene end by 3 bases; junction bases not matched to a gene: 3. The CDR3 extends over 14 amino acids. Germline V gene data show CDR1 as SEHNR and CDR2 as FQNEAQ (reference sequence). CDR3 residues: CASSLVGQSYEQYF. Written as DNA, the CDR3 is TGTGCCAGCAGCTTAGTGGGACAGAGCTACGAGCAGTACTTC.

This chain links TRBV29-1 with TRBJ2-7, with 7 bases lining up with TRBD1. This CDR3 is built from 12 residues. Losses at the gene ends were 4 bases for V and 6 bases for J; bases not matched to a gene: 6. CDR1 and CDR2 (germline): SQVTM, ANQGSEA. CDR3: CSVGQGDGEQYF. The CDR3 DNA reads TGCAGCGTTGGACAGGGTGATGGCGAGCAGTACTTC.

V and J are TRBV6-1 and TRBJ1-1; 7 positions match TRBD1. The CDR3 contains 15 residues. Looked up from germline, CDR1 is MNHNS and CDR2 is SASEGT. J was trimmed by 5 bases and V by 5 bases; bases with no gene match: 11. The CDR3 loop reads CASSPRRQGWTEAFF. The CDR3 DNA reads TGTGCCAGCAGTCCGCGTCGACAGGGATGGACTGAAGCTTTCTTT.

J is TRBJ1-2 and V is TRBV11-1, with D tentatively TRBD1 (6 bases). Germline CDR1 SGHAT, CDR2 FQDESV (reference sequence). The CDR3 covers 15 residues. Trimming removed 6 bases at V and 3 bases at J, with 17 bases between. CDR3 DNA sequence: TGTGCCAGCAGTCCATCAGGGGTCCGTCACTATGGCTACACCTTC. Encoded protein: CASSPSGVRHYGYTF.

This chain uses TRBV28 with TRBJ2-2; D is possibly TRBD1 (5 bases). CDR3 length: 14 amino acids. CDR1 MDHEN and CDR2 SYDVKM come from the germline V gene. Deletions cut 6 bases from V and 2 bases from J, with 10 bases between. The CDR3: CASSLGHNTGELFF. The DNA for the CDR3 is TGTGCCAGCAGCCTAGGACACAACACCGGGGAGCTGTTTTTT. Full variable domain (remainder filled in from reference TRBV28 and TRBJ2-2): DVKVTQSSRYLVKRTGEKVFLECVQDMDHENMFWYRQDPGLGLRLIYFSYDVKMKEKGDIPEGYSVSREKKERFSLILESASTNQTSMYLCASSLGHNTGELFFGEGSRLTVL.

The chain has TRBV5-6 and TRBJ2-7; D is perhaps TRBD1 (5 bases). CDR3 length: 12 residues. CDR1 and CDR2 from the germline V gene are SGHDT and YYEEEE. V lost 4 bases and J lost 5, with 10 bases in between. CDR3 nucleotides: TGTGCCAGCAGCGGACATCCGGACGAGCAGTACTTC. Residues: CASSGHPDEQYF.

V usage is TRBV20-1 and J usage is TRBJ1-1; 7 bases fit TRBD1. Germline trimming cut 2 bases from V and 11 bases from J; bases unmatched to any gene: 5. Germline assignment: CDR1 DFQATT and CDR2 SNEGSKA (reference sequence). The CDR3 extends over 11 amino acids. This CDR3 is CSARKGARAFF. The DNA of the CDR3 is TGCAGTGCTAGAAAGGGGGCTCGGGCTTTCTTT.

In its sample, this clone was seen a few times. The chain combines TRBV5-6 with TRBJ2-1, with TRBD2 as a possible D gene (5 bases). Trimming cost V 1 base and J 7 bases, with 21 bases left between them. The CDR3 contains 17 residues. CDR1 SGHDT and CDR2 YYEEEE come from the germline V gene. The CDR3 is CASSLRPEGVVGNEQFF. In DNA, the CDR3 is TGTGCCAGCAGCTTGAGACCCGAGGGAGTCGTAGGAAATGAGCAGTTCTTC. The full variable domain, rest sourced from reference TRBV5-6 and TRBJ2-1, is DAGVTQSPTHLIKTRGQQVTLRCSPKSGHDTVSWYQQALGQGPQFIFQYYEEEERQRGNFPDRFSGHQFPNYSSELNVNALLLGDSALYLCASSLRPEGVVGNEQFFGPGTRLTVL.